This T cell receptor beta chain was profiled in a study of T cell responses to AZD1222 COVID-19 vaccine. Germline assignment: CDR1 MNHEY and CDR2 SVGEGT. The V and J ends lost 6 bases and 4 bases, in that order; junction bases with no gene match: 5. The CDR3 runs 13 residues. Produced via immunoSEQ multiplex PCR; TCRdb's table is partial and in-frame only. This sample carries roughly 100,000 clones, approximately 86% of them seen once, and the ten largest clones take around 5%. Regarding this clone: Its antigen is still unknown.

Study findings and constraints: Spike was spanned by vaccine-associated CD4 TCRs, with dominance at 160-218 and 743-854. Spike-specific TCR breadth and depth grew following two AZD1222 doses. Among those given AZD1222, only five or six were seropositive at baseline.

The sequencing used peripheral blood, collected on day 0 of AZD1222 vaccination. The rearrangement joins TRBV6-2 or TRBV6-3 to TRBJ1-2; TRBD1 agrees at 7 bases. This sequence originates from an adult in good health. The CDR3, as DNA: TGTGCCAGCAGCCTCGGACAGGCCTATGGCTACACCTTC. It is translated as CASSLGQAYGYTF.